This T cell receptor beta chain was obtained from a study of quantifying T cell responses using KT2 cells. Study in general: cDNA was made from DNase-treated RNA using alpha and beta constant primers.

The cDNA 3' end received a ligated oligonucleotide with a UMI. An equimolar mix of RC1.1 and RC1.2 primed the beta chain across TRBC1 and TRBC2. TCRdb reprocessed the UMI-ligation and nested PCR reads with MiXCR, giving one entry per CDR3 protein. Here the sample table reports 9 to 10 distinct CDR3 sequences. The sequenced sample was PBMCs spiked with cells of the T cell clone KT2. The receptors come from a human donor.

As regards this clonotype: As an off-target read in a library built for alpha chains, this beta chain has a frequency of little significance. The chain has TRBV2 and TRBJ1-3, with D possibly TRBD1 on 5 matching bases. The CDR3 runs 15 residues. Germline V gene sequence: CDR1 SNHLY, CDR2 FYNNEI. V lost 4 bases to trimming and J lost 0 bases, with 10 bases between them. The CDR3 sequence: CASSGAGSSGNTIYF. The CDR3 DNA follows: TGTGCCAGCAGTGGGGCAGGGAGCTCTGGAAACACCATATATTTT.